The 10 T cell receptor beta chains given below trace back to one sample, sequenced in a study of cytomegalovirus exposure and HLA in healthy donors. Use of 60 Vbeta and 13 Jbeta primers characterized the PCR. This table comes from immunoSEQ multiplex PCR, and its TCRdb copy is limited to in-frame clones, with some not included. The sample contains 200,000 or so clones, more than 80% of which appear only once. Sequencing used PBMCs. All receptors derive from a woman between 50 and 59 years old in good health and CMV-seropositive.

The chain recombines TRBV5-4 with TRBJ2-7, with D tentatively TRBD1 (6 bases). The germline CDR1 and CDR2 sequences are SGHNT and YYREEE (reference sequence). V shed 4 bases and J shed 1 base, with 18 bases lying between them. The CDR3 spans 16 residues. CDR3 DNA: TGTGCCAGCAGCAAGGAGGTGGGGGCAGCTTCCTACGAGCAGTACTTC. It specifies CASSKEVGAASYEQYF.

In this sample, this clone turned up once. The chain couples TRBV18 to TRBJ2-3; 7 nucleotides agree with TRBD1. With 0 bases clipped from V and 3 bases from J, the junction kept 9 bases outside the gene matches. This CDR3 has 17 residues. Looked up from germline, CDR1 is KGHSH and CDR2 is LQKENI. The CDR3 DNA reads as TGTGCCAGCTCACCACCTTCGACAGGGCTCGTTACAGATACGCAGTATTTT. Its protein product is CASSPPSTGLVTDTQYF.

Comments on this clone: The junction does not match germline at one end; this may be a read error. The genes are TRBV5-1 and TRBJ1-5; maybe TRBD1 (6 bases). The CDR3 length is 14 residues. Germline V gives CDR1 SGHRS, CDR2 YFSETQ. The CDR3 DNA follows: TGCGCCAGCAGATTGGACAGCAGCAATCAGCCCCAGCATTTT. Translating gives CASRLDSSNQPQHF.

This rearrangement joins TRBV29-1 to TRBJ1-2; D is perhaps TRBD1 (6 bases). Germline lookup yields CDR1 SQVTM and CDR2 ANQGSEA. Trimming took off 2 bases at V and 3 bases at J, with 22 bases between the two ends. The CDR3 sequence is 17 residues long. CDR3 protein: CSVETPNAHRVHYGYTF. The CDR3 DNA follows: TGCAGCGTTGAAACCCCGAACGCCCACAGGGTCCACTATGGCTACACCTTC.

This clone was observed a single time. The chain couples TRBV4-2 to TRBJ1-5, with D possibly matching TRBD1 (5 bases). The germline V gene encodes CDR1 LGHNA and CDR2 YNFKEQ. This CDR3 is built from 15 residues. Trimming removed 0 bases from V and 6 bases from J, with 12 bases in between. CDR3 residues: CASSQDGQGSQPQHF. DNA of the CDR3: TGTGCCAGCAGCCAAGATGGGCAGGGTAGTCAGCCCCAGCATTTT.

The chain has TRBV6-6 and TRBJ1-2, with D perhaps TRBD1 (6 bases). Trimming stripped 4 bases from V and 3 bases from J, with 9 bases between. The germline CDR1 and CDR2 sequences are MNHNY and SVGAGI (reference sequence). The CDR3 length is 13 residues. The CDR3 loop reads CASSWTAYYGYTF. The CDR3 region has the DNA TGTGCCAGCAGTTGGACAGCGTACTATGGCTACACCTTC.

Remarks on this clone: The sample carries other DNA sequences with the same CDR3. V is TRBV7-6 and J is TRBJ2-5; 11 nucleotides agree with TRBD2. With 4 bases clipped from V and 10 bases from J, the junction kept 14 bases outside the gene matches. The CDR3 consists of 16 residues. Germline CDR1 and CDR2: SGHVS and FNYEAQ. The CDR3 is CASSSLSGGAGMDQYF. The CDR3 nucleotides read TGTGCCAGCAGCTCCCTTAGCGGGGGGGCGGGGATGGACCAGTACTTC.

The chain couples TRBV2 to TRBJ2-6; TRBD1 might be the D (6 bases). CDR3 length: 14 amino acids. CDR1 and CDR2 from the germline V gene are SNHLY and FYNNEI. The germline V and J ends were trimmed by 8 bases and 4 bases, with 12 bases remaining between them. CDR3 coding DNA: TGTGCCAGCTCTAGGGGGATAGGGGCCAACGTCCTGACTTTC. Protein: CASSRGIGANVLTF.

This chain uses TRBV10-3 with TRBJ1-5; D ambiguous. V dropped 4 bases and J dropped 6 bases, with 16 bases sitting between them. CDR3 length: 15 residues. In germline, CDR1 is ENHRY, CDR2 SYGVKD. CDR3 sequence (DNA): TGTGCCATCAGTGTCGGGCACGTTGGAGGTCAGCCCCAGCATTTT. This translates into CAISVGHVGGQPQHF.

On this clone: A junction end diverges from the germline sequence, so it may reflect a read error. The CDR3 loop reads CASSYPGQGVDGYTF. The CDR3 DNA follows: TGTGCCAGCAGTTATCCAGGACAGGGGGTAGATGGCTACACCTTC. The chain couples TRBV10-3 to TRBJ1-2; TRBD1 aligns across 10 bases. CDR1 ENHRY and CDR2 SYGVKD come from the germline V gene. This CDR3 has 15 amino acids.